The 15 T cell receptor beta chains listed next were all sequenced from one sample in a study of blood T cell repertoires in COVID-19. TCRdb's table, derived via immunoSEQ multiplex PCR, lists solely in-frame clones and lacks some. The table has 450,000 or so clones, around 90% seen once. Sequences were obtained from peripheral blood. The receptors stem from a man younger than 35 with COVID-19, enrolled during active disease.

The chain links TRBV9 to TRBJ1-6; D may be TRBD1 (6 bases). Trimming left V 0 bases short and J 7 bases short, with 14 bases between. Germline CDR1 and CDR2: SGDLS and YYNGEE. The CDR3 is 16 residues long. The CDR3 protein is CASSVALTGANSPLHF. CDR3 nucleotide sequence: TGTGCCAGCAGCGTAGCTTTGACAGGTGCAAATTCACCCCTCCACTTT. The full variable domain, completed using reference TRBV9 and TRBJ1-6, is DSGVTQTPKHLITATGQRVTLRCSPRSGDLSVYWYQQSLDQGLQFLIQYYNGEERAKGNILERFSAQQFPDLHSELNLSSLELGDSALYFCASSVALTGANSPLHFGNGTRLTVT.

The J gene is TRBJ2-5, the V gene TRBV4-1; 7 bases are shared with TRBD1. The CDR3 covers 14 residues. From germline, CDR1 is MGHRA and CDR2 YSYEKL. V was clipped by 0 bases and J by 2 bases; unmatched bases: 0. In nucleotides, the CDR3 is TGCGCCAGCAGCCAAGACAGGGGGCAAGAGACCCAGTACTTC. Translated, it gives CASSQDRGQETQYF.

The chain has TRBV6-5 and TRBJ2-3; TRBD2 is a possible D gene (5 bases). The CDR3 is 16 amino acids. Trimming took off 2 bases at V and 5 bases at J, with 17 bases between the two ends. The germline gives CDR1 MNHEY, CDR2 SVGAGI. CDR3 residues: CASSYPSGAGVDTQYF. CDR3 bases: TGTGCCAGCAGTTACCCCTCTGGTGCGGGCGTAGATACGCAGTATTTT.

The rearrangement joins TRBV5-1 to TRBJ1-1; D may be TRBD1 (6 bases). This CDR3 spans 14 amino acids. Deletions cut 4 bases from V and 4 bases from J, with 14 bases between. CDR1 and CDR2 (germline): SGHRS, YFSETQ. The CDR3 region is CASSTDRRSTEAFF. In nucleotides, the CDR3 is TGCGCCAGCAGCACCGACAGGCGGAGCACTGAAGCTTTCTTT.

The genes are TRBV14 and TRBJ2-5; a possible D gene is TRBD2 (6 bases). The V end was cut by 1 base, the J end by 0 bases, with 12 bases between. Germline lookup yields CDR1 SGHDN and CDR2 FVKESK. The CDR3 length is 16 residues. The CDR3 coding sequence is TGTGCCAGCAGCCAAGGGGGGACTGGGTACCAAGAGACCCAGTACTTC. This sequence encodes CASSQGGTGYQETQYF. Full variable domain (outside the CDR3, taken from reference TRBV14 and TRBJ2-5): EAGVTQFPSHSVIEKGQTVTLRCDPISGHDNLYWYRRVMGKEIKFLLHFVKESKQDESGMPNNRFLAERTGGTYSTLKVQPAELEDSGVYFCASSQGGTGYQETQYFGPGTRLLVL.

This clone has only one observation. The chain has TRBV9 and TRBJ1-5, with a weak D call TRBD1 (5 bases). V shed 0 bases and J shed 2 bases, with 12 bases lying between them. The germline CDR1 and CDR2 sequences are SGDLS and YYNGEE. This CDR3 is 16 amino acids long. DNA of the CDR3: TGTGCCAGCAGCGTAGTACGGACAACATGCAATCAGCCCCAGCATTTT. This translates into CASSVVRTTCNQPQHF. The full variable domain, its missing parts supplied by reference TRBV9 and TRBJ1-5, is DSGVTQTPKHLITATGQRVTLRCSPRSGDLSVYWYQQSLDQGLQFLIQYYNGEERAKGNILERFSAQQFPDLHSELNLSSLELGDSALYFCASSVVRTTCNQPQHFGDGTRLSIL.

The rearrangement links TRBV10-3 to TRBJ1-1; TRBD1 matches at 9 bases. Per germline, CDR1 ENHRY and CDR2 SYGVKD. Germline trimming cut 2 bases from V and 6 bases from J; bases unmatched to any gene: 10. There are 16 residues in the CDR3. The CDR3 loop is CAISEPGQGREAEAFF. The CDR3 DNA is TGTGCCATCAGTGAGCCGGGACAGGGAAGGGAGGCTGAAGCTTTCTTT.

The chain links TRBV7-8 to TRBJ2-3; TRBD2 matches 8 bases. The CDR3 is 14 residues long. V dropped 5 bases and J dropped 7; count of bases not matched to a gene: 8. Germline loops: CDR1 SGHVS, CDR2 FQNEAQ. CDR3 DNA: TGTGCCAGCAGCGCTCGGGGGGGAGCTTATACGCAGTATTTT. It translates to CASSARGGAYTQYF.

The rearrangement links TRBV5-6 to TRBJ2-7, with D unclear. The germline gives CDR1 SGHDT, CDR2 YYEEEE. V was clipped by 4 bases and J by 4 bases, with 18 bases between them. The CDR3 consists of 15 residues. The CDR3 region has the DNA TGTGCCAGCAGCGGGCCGACAAAGGCCGATTACGAGCAGTACTTC. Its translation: CASSGPTKADYEQYF.

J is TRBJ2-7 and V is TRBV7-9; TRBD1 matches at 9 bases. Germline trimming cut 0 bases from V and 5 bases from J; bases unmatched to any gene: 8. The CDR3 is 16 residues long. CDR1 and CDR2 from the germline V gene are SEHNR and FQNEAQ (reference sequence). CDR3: CASSLAGGRDRDEQYF. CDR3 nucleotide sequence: TGTGCCAGCAGCTTAGCTGGGGGCCGGGACAGGGACGAGCAGTACTTC.

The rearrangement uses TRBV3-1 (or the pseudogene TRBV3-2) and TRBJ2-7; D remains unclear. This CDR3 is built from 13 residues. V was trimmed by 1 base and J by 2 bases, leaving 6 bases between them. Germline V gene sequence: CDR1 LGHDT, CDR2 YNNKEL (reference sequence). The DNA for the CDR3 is TGTGCCAGCAGCCAAGTATCAGCCTACGAGCAGTACTTC. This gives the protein CASSQVSAYEQYF.

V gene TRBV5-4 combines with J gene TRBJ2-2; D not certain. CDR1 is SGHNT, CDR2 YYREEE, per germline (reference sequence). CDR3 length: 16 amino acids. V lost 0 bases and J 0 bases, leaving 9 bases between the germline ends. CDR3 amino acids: CASSLGRGPNTGELFF. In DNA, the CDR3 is TGTGCCAGCAGCTTGGGTAGAGGTCCGAACACCGGGGAGCTGTTTTTT.

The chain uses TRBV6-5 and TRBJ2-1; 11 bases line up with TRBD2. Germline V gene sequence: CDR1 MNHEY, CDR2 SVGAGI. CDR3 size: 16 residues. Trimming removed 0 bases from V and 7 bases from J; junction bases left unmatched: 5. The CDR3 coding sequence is TGTGCCAGCAGTTACTCCACTAGCGGGAGCAAGAATGAGCAGTTCTTC. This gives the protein CASSYSTSGSKNEQFF.

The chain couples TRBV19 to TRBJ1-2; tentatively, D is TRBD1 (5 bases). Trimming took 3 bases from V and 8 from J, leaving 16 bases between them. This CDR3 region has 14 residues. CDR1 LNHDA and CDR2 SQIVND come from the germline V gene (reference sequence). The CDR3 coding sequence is TGTGCCAGTAGTATTCCAGGGATACTCGGAGGCTACACCTTC. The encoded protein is CASSIPGILGGYTF.

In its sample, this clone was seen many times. CDR3 DNA sequence: TGTGCCAGCAGGACGGGAGTGGGGTATGGCTACACCTTC. Translating gives CASRTGVGYGYTF. The chain carries TRBV6-5 and TRBJ1-2; D is undetermined. The CDR3 length is 13 residues. V lost 6 bases, J lost 5 bases, and 13 bases lay in between. Looked up from germline, CDR1 is MNHEY and CDR2 is SVGAGI.